The entry below gives a single T cell receptor (beta chain) sequence along with its context. What it binds is not known. The CDR3 totals 11 residues. Trimming removed 4 bases at V and 6 bases at J, with 7 bases between. CDR1 and CDR2 (germline): SGHDN, FVKESK. The data are from a study of cytomegalovirus exposure and HLA in healthy donors. Study-wide points: In terms of immune exposure information, only CMV serostatus was available. Analysis performed later found roughly 17,000 TCR beta sequences associated with HLA alleles at 0.05 false discovery rate. Common viral pathogens seemed, in a later analysis, to connect with several of the most significant clusters.

PCR amplification relied on 60 Vbeta primers (plus 13 Jbeta primers). Produced via immunoSEQ multiplex PCR; TCRdb's table is partial and in-frame only. The table lists some 120,000 clones, about 81% of them singletons, with approximately 0.99% in the top ten. The TCR comes from a woman in her twenties or thirties in good health and CMV-seronegative. The chain has TRBV14 and TRBJ2-7; D is perhaps TRBD2 (6 bases). Sequencing was done on a sample of PBMCs. In nucleotides, the CDR3 is TGTGCCAGCAGCCGGGGGGTCGAGCAGTACTTC. It yields the protein CASSRGVEQYF.